These 32 T cell receptor beta chains were all obtained from the same sample, sequenced in a study of T cells after yellow fever vaccination (dated by TCRdb to between 2019 and 2020). The treatment or condition label for this specimen denotes: live attenuated yellow fever vaccine strain. Libraries came from 5' RACE. Sequenced using an Illumina NovaSeq 6000. TCRdb took the public reads, trimmed them with fastp at Q25, ran MiXCR for clone calling and kept in-frame beta chains. Under each unique CDR3 protein, matching rows form one entry showing the most common genes and DNA. The sample contains 250,000 to 300,000 distinct CDR3 sequences, 7.5% to 9.5% of them found a single time. The ten largest make up around 3.1% of the sample. Sequences were derived from CD4+ T cells sorted from PBMCs, sampled 5 days after the yellow fever booster vaccination. The source is a man younger than 35 who received the YFV17D yellow fever vaccine.

The CDR3 DNA sequence: TGCAGTGCCCCATACAACACAGATACGCAGTATTTT. This gives the protein CSAPYNTDTQYF. This chain connects TRBV20-1 to TRBJ2-3, with no clear D. V lost 6 bases and J 2 bases, leaving 9 bases between the germline ends. The CDR3 runs to 12 residues. Germline V gene lookup returns CDR1 DFQATT and CDR2 SNEGSKA (reference sequence).

The chain uses TRBV20-1 and TRBJ1-2; the match to TRBD1 covers 7 bases. Germline V gene data show CDR1 as DFQATT and CDR2 as SNEGSKA (reference sequence). This CDR3 contains 15 residues. After removal of 6 bases from V and 8 bases from J, the junction contained 18 bases not matched to a gene. The CDR3: CSARGETGSNWGYTF. In DNA form, the CDR3 reads TGCAGTGCGCGGGGCGAGACAGGGTCTAATTGGGGCTACACCTTC.

This clonotype came up a few times. The CDR3 nucleotides are TGCAGTGCACTGGGACAGGGATATCAGCCCCAGCATTTT. Translated: CSALGQGYQPQHF. The chain uses TRBV20-1 and TRBJ1-5, with 9 bases fitting TRBD1. V was clipped by 6 bases and J by 5 bases; unmatched bases: 5. CDR1 is DFQATT, CDR2 SNEGSKA, per germline (reference sequence). The length of the CDR3 is 13 residues.

The chain has TRBV7-2 and TRBJ1-4, with a possible D match to TRBD1 (6 bases). Germline assignment: CDR1 SGHTA and CDR2 FQGNSA. CDR3 length: 17 amino acids. Trimming took 1 base from V and 7 from J, leaving 19 bases between them. Here the CDR3 reads CASSLVAWEGVGEKLFF. DNA of the CDR3: TGTGCCAGCAGCTTAGTGGCCTGGGAGGGGGTCGGTGAAAAACTGTTTTTT. Full variable domain (missing parts from reference TRBV7-2 and TRBJ1-4): GAGVSQSPSNKVTEKGKDVELRCDPISGHTALYWYRQSLGQGLEFLIYFQGNSAPDKSGLPSDRFSAERTGGSVSTLTIQRTQQEDSAVYLCASSLVAWEGVGEKLFFGSGTQLSVL.

This clonotype was counted at least ten times. V gene TRBV4-3 combines with J gene TRBJ1-4; D uncertain. Trimming stripped 0 bases from V and 6 bases from J, with 5 bases between. CDR1 and CDR2 (germline): LGHNA, YSLEER. This CDR3 comprises 13 residues. CDR3 amino acids: CASSQDTHEKLFF. The CDR3, as DNA: TGCGCCAGCAGCCAAGATACCCATGAAAAACTGTTTTTT.

The chain combines TRBV29-1 with TRBJ1-1, with D perhaps TRBD1 (5 bases). In germline, CDR1 is SQVTM, CDR2 ANQGSEA. Trimming took off 8 bases at V and 1 base at J, with 11 bases between the two ends. CDR3 size: 12 residues. The CDR3 reads CSSGGRNTEAFF. DNA of the CDR3: TGCAGCTCCGGGGGTAGGAACACTGAAGCTTTCTTT. The full variable domain, completed using reference TRBV29-1 and TRBJ1-1, is SAVISQKPSRDICQRGTSLTIQCQVDSQVTMMFWYRQQPGQSLTLIATANQGSEATYESGFVIDKFPISRPNLTFSTLTVSNMSPEDSSIYLCSSGGRNTEAFFGQGTRLTVV.

The sample holds many counts of this clonotype. The chain employs TRBV2 and TRBJ2-1; 10 bases map to TRBD2. CDR3 size: 17 residues. The ends lost 3 bases at V and 6 bases at J; junction bases unmatched: 11. Germline-derived CDR1 and CDR2 are SNHLY and FYNNEI. CDR3 protein: CASSEASGGAWGNEQFF. CDR3 DNA: TGTGCCAGCAGTGAGGCGAGCGGGGGGGCTTGGGGCAATGAGCAGTTCTTC.

The genes are TRBV19 and TRBJ1-1; tentatively, D is TRBD1 (6 bases). The length of the CDR3 is 14 residues. Trimming took 3 bases from V and 7 from J, leaving 15 bases between them. The germline V gene encodes CDR1 LNHDA and CDR2 SQIVND (reference sequence). DNA of the CDR3: TGTGCCAGTAGTATGCGGGGGGCGATGGTTGAAGCTTTCTTT. Its protein is CASSMRGAMVEAFF. The whole variable domain, filled in from reference TRBV19 and TRBJ1-1, reads DGGITQSPKYLFRKEGQNVTLSCEQNLNHDAMYWYRQDPGQGLRLIYYSQIVNDFQKGDIAEGYSVSREKKESFPLTVTSAQKNPTAFYLCASSMRGAMVEAFFGQGTRLTVV.

The CDR3 spells CASSSTVAKQFF. In DNA form, the CDR3 reads TGTGCCAGCAGCTCGACAGTGGCAAAGCAGTTCTTC. The V and J genes are TRBV7-2 and TRBJ2-1; D perhaps matches TRBD1 (5 bases). The germline CDR1 and CDR2 sequences are SGHTA and FQGNSA. Deletions cut 4 bases from V and 11 bases from J, with 12 bases between. The CDR3 spans 12 residues.

This rearrangement joins TRBV7-2 to TRBJ2-2; 11 positions agree with TRBD2. The CDR3 sequence is 16 residues long. Trimming took 5 bases from V and 5 from J; bases not matched to a gene: 7. Germline CDR1 reads SGHTA; CDR2 reads FQGNSA. CDR3 sequence reads: CASSPTGTSGTGELFF. The CDR3 DNA sequence: TGTGCCAGCAGCCCAACCGGGACTAGCGGTACCGGGGAGCTGTTTTTT.

The rearrangement uses TRBV6-5 and TRBJ2-7; TRBD1 aligns across 9 bases. V was clipped by 5 bases and J by 0 bases; unmatched bases: 8. CDR1 MNHEY and CDR2 SVGAGI come from the germline V gene. The CDR3 length is 16 residues. The DNA of the CDR3 is TGTGCCAGCAGTGGGGTCGGGACAGGGAGCTCCTACGAGCAGTACGTC. Amino acids: CASSGVGTGSSYEQYV.

This chain uses TRBV6-6 with TRBJ1-1; TRBD1 might be the D (6 bases). CDR3 length: 12 residues. V was pared by 4 bases and J by 6 bases, with 9 bases between. Germline CDR1 is MNHNY and CDR2 is SVGAGI (reference sequence). The DNA for the CDR3 is TGTGCCAGCAGTTTAGGACAGCCTGAAGCTTTCTTT. The encoded protein is CASSLGQPEAFF.

This clonotype occurred many times. The CDR3 loop is CSARRDRGGGELFF. In DNA form, the CDR3 reads TGCAGTGCAAGGAGGGACAGGGGAGGCGGGGAGCTGTTTTTT. The V and J genes are TRBV20-1 and TRBJ2-2; the match to TRBD1 covers 10 bases. With V trimmed by 6 bases and J by 7 bases, 8 bases remained unmatched. This CDR3 has 14 amino acids. Germline lookup yields CDR1 DFQATT and CDR2 SNEGSKA (reference sequence).

This clonotype has just a few counts. J is TRBJ2-5 and V is TRBV4-3; TRBD2 aligns across 16 bases. This CDR3 comprises 16 residues. The germline gives CDR1 LGHNA, CDR2 YSLEER. J gave up 11 bases and V 0 bases, and 6 bases lay outside the gene matches. CDR3 in amino acids: CASSQDRGTSGGVQYF. The CDR3 DNA follows: TGCGCCAGCAGCCAAGATCGTGGGACTAGCGGGGGGGTTCAGTACTTC.

This clonotype was observed a few times. The chain employs TRBV20-1 and TRBJ1-3; no clear D gene. V was pared by 0 bases and J by 4 bases, with 4 bases between. Germline V lookup: CDR1 DFQATT, CDR2 SNEGSKA (reference sequence). This CDR3 comprises 12 residues. The CDR3 loop reads CSARDPGNTIYF. The CDR3 bases are TGCAGTGCTAGAGATCCGGGAAACACCATATATTTT.

The J gene is TRBJ2-7, the V gene TRBV5-1; D is unclear. Germline V gene sequence: CDR1 SGHRS, CDR2 YFSETQ. V dropped 3 bases and J dropped 4 bases, with 5 bases sitting between them. The CDR3 sequence is 11 residues long. The CDR3 region is CASSWMYEQYF. DNA for the CDR3: TGCGCCAGCAGCTGGATGTACGAGCAGTACTTC.

A few counts support this clonotype. V usage is TRBV25-1 and J usage is TRBJ1-2; D is undetermined. The germline CDR1 and CDR2 sequences are MGHDK and SYGVNS. V was clipped by 2 bases and J by 2 bases, with 9 bases between them. This CDR3 contains 14 residues. In DNA, the CDR3 is TGTGCCAGCAGTGAACCCGGGATCAACTATGGCTACACCTTC. Protein product: CASSEPGINYGYTF.

The table lists this clonotype with a few counts. The chain employs TRBV3-1 and TRBJ2-3; 9 nucleotides agree with TRBD1. The CDR3 contains 16 residues. V lost 2 bases, J lost 10 bases, and 13 bases stayed unmatched. Germline CDR1 is LGHDT and CDR2 is YNNKEL (reference sequence). CDR3: CASSQNGGQGDLAQYF. The CDR3 nucleotides read TGTGCCAGCAGCCAAAATGGGGGACAGGGTGATTTGGCGCAGTATTTT.

The V gene is TRBV24-1, the J gene TRBJ2-4; D possibly matches TRBD1 or TRBD2 (6 bases each). Germline-derived CDR1 and CDR2 are KGHDR and SFDVKD. V was shortened by 6 bases and J by 2 bases, with 16 bases between the two germline ends. This CDR3 is built from 16 residues. CDR3 in amino acids: CATSLGGAGSKNIQYF. CDR3 nucleotides: TGTGCCACCAGTCTGGGGGGCGCCGGGTCCAAAAACATTCAGTACTTC.

This clonotype was seen ten or more times. The chain recombines TRBV18 with TRBJ2-3; D not certain. CDR1 and CDR2 from the germline V gene are KGHSH and LQKENI. The CDR3 sequence is 13 residues long. The V end was cut by 2 bases, the J end by 4 bases, with 7 bases between. In nucleotides, the CDR3 is TGTGCCAGCTCACCAAGAGTAGCAGATACGCAGTATTTT. Translating it yields CASSPRVADTQYF.

This clonotype was detected many times. V usage is TRBV20-1 and J usage is TRBJ2-3; 15 nucleotides line up with TRBD2. The CDR3 length is 15 residues. Germline CDR1 reads DFQATT; CDR2 reads SNEGSKA (reference sequence). Unmatched junction bases numbered 9, after V lost 5 bases and J lost 9 bases. The CDR3 spells CSAAQGLAGGGTQYF. CDR3 in DNA: TGCAGTGCTGCCCAGGGACTAGCGGGGGGAGGGACGCAGTATTTT.

This clonotype was seen at least ten times. The chain is built from TRBV20-1 and TRBJ2-7; D uncertain. The CDR3 loop spans 15 amino acids. Germline CDR1 reads DFQATT; CDR2 reads SNEGSKA (reference sequence). Trimming stripped 3 bases from V and 3 bases from J, with 18 bases between. CDR3 in DNA: TGCAGTGCTAGGATCATCGGTGGGCGGCACTACGAGCAGTACTTC. Translated: CSARIIGGRHYEQYF.

This clonotype has more than one count but fewer than ten. The CDR3 bases are TGCGCCAGCGCCCGACTAGCGGGAGACACAGATACGCAGTATTTT. This encodes CASARLAGDTDTQYF. V usage is TRBV5-1 and J usage is TRBJ2-3; TRBD2 aligns across 12 bases. From germline, CDR1 is SGHRS and CDR2 YFSETQ. The CDR3 sequence is 15 residues long. The J segment lost 2 bases and the V segment lost 7 bases, leaving 5 bases of the junction unmatched. The full variable domain, rest sourced from reference TRBV5-1 and TRBJ2-3, is KAGVTQTPRYLIKTRGQQVTLSCSPISGHRSVSWYQQTPGQGLQFLFEYFSETQRNKGNFPGRFSGRQFSNSRSEMNVSTLELGDSALYLCASARLAGDTDTQYFGPGTRLTVL.

This clonotype has at least ten counts. V and J are TRBV6-2 or TRBV6-3 and TRBJ1-1; TRBD1 agrees at 7 bases. V trimming: 0 bases; J trimming: 3 bases; junction bases outside the gene matches: 1. The CDR3 is 14 residues long. The germline V gene encodes CDR1 MNHEY and CDR2 SVGEGT. Written as DNA, the CDR3 is TGTGCCAGCAGTTACTCGACAGGGTACACTGAAGCTTTCTTT. Translation: CASSYSTGYTEAFF.

The chain joins TRBV28 to TRBJ1-6; D is ambiguous. Germline V CDR1 and CDR2: MDHEN, SYDVKM. V gave up 2 bases and J gave up 7 bases, with 12 bases separating them. CDR3 length equals 15 residues. The CDR3: CASSLEGLGNSPLHF. The CDR3 DNA reads TGTGCCAGCAGTTTAGAAGGGTTGGGCAATTCACCCCTCCACTTT. Combining the CDR3 with reference TRBV28 and TRBJ1-6 gives the whole variable domain DVKVTQSSRYLVKRTGEKVFLECVQDMDHENMFWYRQDPGLGLRLIYFSYDVKMKEKGDIPEGYSVSREKKERFSLILESASTNQTSMYLCASSLEGLGNSPLHFGNGTRLTVT.

This clonotype was seen many times. This chain uses TRBV7-2 with TRBJ2-1; D is possibly TRBD2 (5 bases). This CDR3 contains 14 residues. Germline V CDR1 and CDR2: SGHTA, FQGNSA. V dropped 3 bases and J dropped 16 bases, with 22 bases sitting between them. The chain's CDR3 is CASSFVTEVEGVFF. The DNA for the CDR3 is TGTGCCAGCAGCTTTGTAACTGAGGTTGAGGGTGTTTTCTTC. Using reference TRBV7-2 and TRBJ2-1 for the parts outside the CDR3, the full variable domain is GAGVSQSPSNKVTEKGKDVELRCDPISGHTALYWYRQSLGQGLEFLIYFQGNSAPDKSGLPSDRFSAERTGGSVSTLTIQRTQQEDSAVYLCASSFVTEVEGVFFGPGTRLTVL.

The chain employs TRBV9 and TRBJ1-6; 7 bases align to TRBD1. CDR3 length: 17 amino acids. Looked up from germline, CDR1 is SGDLS and CDR2 is YYNGEE. Trimming removed 0 bases from V and 8 bases from J; junction bases left unmatched: 11. CDR3 nucleotides: TGTGCCAGCAGCGTAGCACCCTTTAAGGGGGCGGATTCACCCCTCCACTTT. The encoded protein is CASSVAPFKGADSPLHF.

The rearrangement joins TRBV5-5 to TRBJ1-4, with D possibly matching TRBD1 (5 bases). The V gene's germline CDR1 is SGHKS and CDR2 YYEKEE (reference sequence). This CDR3 comprises 15 residues. V shed 4 bases and J shed 7 bases, with 17 bases lying between them. The CDR3 DNA is TGTGCCAGCAGCGACACCGGGACCGCTGCTGAAAAACTGTTTTTT. Its translation: CASSDTGTAAEKLFF.

A few counts support this clonotype. The chain combines TRBV6-5 with TRBJ2-1; D gene ambiguous. V shed 5 bases and J shed 4 bases, with 15 bases lying between them. Germline lookup yields CDR1 MNHEY and CDR2 SVGAGI. This CDR3 region has 15 residues. This CDR3 is CASSRVVPPYNEQFF. The CDR3 DNA reads TGTGCCAGCAGTCGAGTAGTCCCCCCTTACAATGAGCAGTTCTTC.

This clonotype occurred a few times. The chain employs TRBV5-1 and TRBJ2-1; TRBD2 aligns across 8 bases. Germline lookup yields CDR1 SGHRS and CDR2 YFSETQ. The CDR3 covers 14 residues. The trim removed 8 bases at V and 9 bases at J, leaving 13 bases unmatched. The CDR3 nucleotides read TGCGCCAGTAACTCCGGGACTAGTATCTTTGAGCAGTTCTTC. This sequence encodes CASNSGTSIFEQFF.

This chain links TRBV20-1 with TRBJ2-4; unclear D gene. Trimming took off 2 bases at V and 0 bases at J, with 17 bases between the two ends. The V gene's germline CDR1 is DFQATT and CDR2 SNEGSKA (reference sequence). This CDR3 has 17 residues. The CDR3 DNA reads TGCAGTGCTAGAACGTCCGGATTCACCGTAGCCAAAAACATTCAGTACTTC. Translated: CSARTSGFTVAKNIQYF.

Only a few counts were recorded for this clonotype. The rearrangement uses TRBV20-1 and TRBJ1-5; D gene uncertain. Germline V CDR1 and CDR2: DFQATT, SNEGSKA (reference sequence). This CDR3 spans 12 amino acids. V was trimmed by 3 bases and J by 5 bases, leaving 8 bases between them. CDR3 loop: CSASQPDQPQHF. The CDR3 region has the DNA TGCAGTGCTAGTCAGCCCGATCAGCCCCAGCATTTT.